This T cell receptor beta chain originates from a study of T cells in Graves' hyperthyroidism and ophthalmopathy. RNA transcripts provided the source from which TCR beta CDR3 regions were amplified. When the TCR CDR3 underwent first-round RT-PCR, the HTBI primer set was used. TCRdb processed the multiplex PCR reads anew with MiXCR; each CDR3 protein has one entry. The sample carries more than 350,000 distinct CDR3 sequences, about 15% recorded once. Study-wide results and caveats: Ophthalmopathy was told apart from stable hyperthyroidism by a 13 V-J model.

V gave up 6 bases and J gave up 2 bases, with 19 bases separating them. CDR1 is MNHNS and CDR2 is SASEGT in the germline V gene. The CDR3 totals 16 residues. Disease lasting under 3 months, a NOSPECS grade of at least 4, and a Clinical Activity Score of at least 3 were features of the ophthalmopathy patients. This clonotype has ten or more counts. No antigen is known for it. The sequence came from a woman aged 25 to 39 with Graves' ophthalmopathy. The chain has TRBV6-1 and TRBJ1-2; D not certain. The specimen sequenced was blood. CDR3 in amino acids: CASSTAAAGKNYGYTF. For the CDR3, the DNA is TGTGCCAGCAGCACCGCCGCGGCAGGCAAAAACTATGGCTACACCTTC.